The 23 T cell receptor beta chains below all came from one sample that was sequenced in a study of T cells in Graves' hyperthyroidism and ophthalmopathy. The TCR beta CDR3 regions underwent amplification using RNA transcripts as the source. Primed by the HTBI set, a first-round RT-PCR was run on the TCR CDR3. One entry per CDR3 protein, called by TCRdb with MiXCR from the multiplex PCR reads. The sample lists over 250,000 distinct CDR3 sequences, roughly 22% seen once, with around 65% in the top ten. Source material: blood. Every receptor here comes from a young man with Graves' ophthalmopathy.

This chain joins TRBV24-1 and TRBJ2-5, with a tentative D call TRBD1 (5 bases). Per the germline V gene, CDR1 is KGHDR and CDR2 is SFDVKD. There are 13 residues in the CDR3. Trimming took off 2 bases at V and 6 bases at J, with 9 bases between the two ends. The CDR3 DNA sequence: TGTGCCACCAGTGATTCCGACAGCCAGACCCAGTACTTC. This translates into CATSDSDSQTQYF.

This clonotype was picked up a small number of times. The chain links TRBV6-1 to TRBJ1-1; the D is unclear. V gave up 5 bases and J gave up 2 bases, with 15 bases separating them. CDR1 is MNHNS, CDR2 SASEGT, per germline. The CDR3 totals 15 residues. The CDR3 is CASSPASAGNTEAFF. The CDR3, as DNA: TGTGCCAGCAGTCCAGCATCGGCGGGCAACACTGAAGCTTTCTTT.

This clonotype was detected only a few times. J is TRBJ2-7 and V is TRBV4-1; a weak D match, TRBD1 (6 bases). The CDR3 length is 15 residues. From germline, CDR1 is MGHRA and CDR2 YSYEKL. V lost 1 base to trimming and J lost 4 bases, with 14 bases between them. Here the CDR3 DNA reads TGCGCCAGCAGCCAAGGAGGACAGTTTCCGTACGAGCAGTACTTC. The encoded protein is CASSQGGQFPYEQYF.

This clonotype has ten or more counts. The rearrangement links TRBV5-1 to TRBJ2-1; 10 nucleotides line up with TRBD1. The germline CDR1 and CDR2 sequences are SGHRS and YFSETQ. J gave up 5 bases and V 6 bases, and 5 bases lay outside the gene matches. The CDR3 contains 14 residues. The chain's CDR3 is CASTGTGAHNEQFF. DNA for the CDR3: TGCGCCAGCACCGGGACAGGGGCTCACAATGAGCAGTTCTTC. The full variable domain, its missing parts supplied by reference TRBV5-1 and TRBJ2-1, is KAGVTQTPRYLIKTRGQQVTLSCSPISGHRSVSWYQQTPGQGLQFLFEYFSETQRNKGNFPGRFSGRQFSNSRSEMNVSTLELGDSALYLCASTGTGAHNEQFFGPGTRLTVL.

The CDR3 sequence: CASSQDRSSKEYF. CDR3 DNA: TGTGCCAGCAGCCAAGATAGGTCTAGCAAAGAGTACTTC. The chain combines TRBV4-2 with TRBJ2-5; tentatively, D is TRBD2 (5 bases). The CDR3 runs 13 residues. The germline V gene has CDR1 LGHNA and CDR2 YNFKEQ. Trimming pared 0 bases from V and 12 bases from J, leaving 14 bases between.

This clonotype was counted between two and nine times. The genes are TRBV9 and TRBJ2-5; no clear D. The CDR3 is 13 residues long. Germline V gene sequence: CDR1 SGDLS, CDR2 YYNGEE. Between the trimmed V and J ends, which lost 3 bases and 2 bases, there was a span of 8 bases. The CDR3 coding sequence is TGTGCCAGCAGCGCTGGGATACAAGAGACCCAGTACTTC. This encodes CASSAGIQETQYF.

The chain is built from TRBV5-1 and TRBJ2-7; TRBD1 matches 11 bases. The germline V gene has CDR1 SGHRS and CDR2 YFSETQ. CDR3 length: 14 residues. V lost 4 bases to trimming and J lost 6 bases; unmatched junction nucleotides: 6. DNA for the CDR3: TGCGCCAGCAGCGTACGGACAGGGGGCGCCGAGCAGTACTTC. Amino acid sequence: CASSVRTGGAEQYF.

The chain carries TRBV7-8 and TRBJ1-1, with D perhaps TRBD1 (5 bases). The germline gives CDR1 SGHVS, CDR2 FQNEAQ. CDR3 length: 15 residues. The V end lost 1 base, the J end lost 4 bases, and 13 bases lay between the germline ends. CDR3: CASSLGLGEGTEAFF. The CDR3 coding sequence is TGTGCCAGCAGCTTAGGATTAGGGGAGGGCACTGAAGCTTTCTTT.

V usage is TRBV15 and J usage is TRBJ1-2; TRBD1 matches at 11 bases. Germline V CDR1 and CDR2: LNHNV, YYDKDF (reference sequence). The V gene end was trimmed by 2 bases and the J gene end by 6 bases; junction bases not matched to a gene: 2. There are 14 residues in the CDR3. CDR3: CATSRRDRGDGYTF. In DNA form, the CDR3 reads TGTGCCACCAGCAGACGGGACAGGGGGGATGGCTACACCTTC. Supplemented by reference TRBV15 and TRBJ1-2, the full variable domain reads DAMVIQNPRYQVTQFGKPVTLSCSQTLNHNVMYWYQQKSSQAPKLLFHYYDKDFNNEADTPDNFQSRRPNTSFCFLDIRSPGLGDTAMYLCATSRRDRGDGYTFGSGTRLTVV.

In its sample, this clonotype was seen a few times. This chain connects TRBV27 to TRBJ2-1, with D maybe TRBD2 (5 bases). V lost 2 bases and J 6 bases, leaving 11 bases between the germline ends. Per the germline V gene, CDR1 is MNHEY and CDR2 is SMNVEV (reference sequence). The CDR3 runs to 14 residues. The CDR3 protein is CASSLDGSGNEQFF. The CDR3 DNA reads as TGTGCCAGCAGTTTAGACGGCAGCGGCAATGAGCAGTTCTTC.

Many counts were recorded for this clonotype. The chain is built from TRBV9 and TRBJ2-1; 8 bases map to TRBD2. Per germline, CDR1 SGDLS and CDR2 YYNGEE. This CDR3 spans 17 amino acids. V trimming: 0 bases; J trimming: 4 bases; junction bases outside the gene matches: 9. CDR3 sequence: CASSVDFRAGGYNEQFF. In nucleotides, the CDR3 is TGTGCCAGCAGCGTAGACTTCCGGGCGGGAGGATACAATGAGCAGTTCTTC.

The genes are TRBV12-3 or TRBV12-4 and TRBJ1-1; tentatively, D is TRBD1 (5 bases). The CDR3 spans 13 residues. The germline V and J ends were trimmed by 6 bases and 4 bases, with 12 bases remaining between them. Written as DNA, the CDR3 is TGTGCCAGCAGACCGGGACCGAGCACTGAAGCTTTCTTT. It is translated as CASRPGPSTEAFF.

This clonotype appeared a few times. CDR3 nucleotide sequence: TGTGCCAGCAGCTTCCTGGAGTCAGGGTGGACAGATACGCAGTATTTT. This gives the protein CASSFLESGWTDTQYF. The V and J genes are TRBV5-5 and TRBJ2-3, with D tentatively TRBD1 (5 bases). There are 16 residues in the CDR3. CDR1 and CDR2 from the germline V gene are SGHKS and YYEKEE (reference sequence). Trimming cost V 2 bases and J 3 bases, with 16 bases left between them.

This clonotype showed up just a few times. The chain links TRBV9 to TRBJ1-5; TRBD1 is a possible D gene (5 bases). CDR3 length: 15 residues. Germline CDR1 is SGDLS and CDR2 is YYNGEE. Trimming removed 0 bases from V and 7 bases from J, with 14 bases in between. CDR3 loop: CASSVDGGQGQPQHF. CDR3 bases: TGTGCCAGCAGCGTAGACGGAGGGCAGGGACAGCCCCAGCATTTT.

This clonotype was observed a few times. This rearrangement joins TRBV6-1 to TRBJ2-2; D unclear. Germline CDR1 reads MNHNS; CDR2 reads SASEGT. Trimming pared 3 bases from V and 6 bases from J, leaving 8 bases between. This CDR3 has 13 residues. The CDR3 sequence is CASSDQTAGELFF. In DNA, the CDR3 is TGTGCCAGCAGTGATCAGACCGCCGGGGAGCTGTTTTTT.

This sequence joins TRBV11-3 and TRBJ2-3; 7 nucleotides agree with TRBD2. V dropped 2 bases and J dropped 2; count of bases not matched to a gene: 7. The CDR3 runs 16 residues. Germline CDR1 SGHNT, CDR2 YENEEA. The CDR3 nucleotides are TGTGCCAGCAGCTTAATAGGGCGGGAGCTCACAGATACGCAGTATTTT. Translated, it gives CASSLIGRELTDTQYF. Looking up the rest from reference TRBV11-3 and TRBJ2-3 gives the full variable domain: EAGVVQSPRYKIIEKKQPVAFWCNPISGHNTLYWYLQNLGQGPELLIRYENEEAVDDSQLPKDRFSAERLKGVDSTLKIQPAELGDSAVYLCASSLIGRELTDTQYFGPGTRLTVL.

This clonotype turned up a few times. This chain joins TRBV28 and TRBJ2-7; the match to TRBD1 covers 11 bases. CDR1 is MDHEN, CDR2 SYDVKM, per germline. This CDR3 region has 16 residues. V shed 5 bases, J shed 0 bases, and the junction held 6 bases outside the gene matches. The CDR3 DNA follows: TGTGCCAGCAGTATCTTAGGGACAGGGGGCTCCTACGAGCAGTACTTC. This codes for CASSILGTGGSYEQYF.

This clonotype was seen a handful of times. The V call is TRBV12-5, the J call TRBJ2-2; D remains unclear. CDR1 and CDR2 (germline): LGHNT, FRNRAP. Trimming stripped 1 base from V and 3 bases from J, with 0 bases between. The CDR3 length is 12 residues. The CDR3: CASGLDTGELFF. The CDR3 bases are TGTGCTAGTGGTTTGGACACCGGGGAGCTGTTTTTT.

The chain employs TRBV20-1 and TRBJ2-7; 7 bases are a match to TRBD1. Trimming cost V 6 bases and J 0 bases; bases outside gene matches: 2. The CDR3 is made up of 12 amino acids. CDR1 and CDR2 (germline): DFQATT, SNEGSKA (reference sequence). This chain's CDR3 is CSARQGSYEQYF. The CDR3 DNA is TGCAGTGCGCGACAGGGCTCCTACGAGCAGTACTTC.

In this sample, this clonotype turned up once. This chain uses TRBV7-9 with TRBJ1-4; the D gene is possibly TRBD1 (6 bases). The germline gives CDR1 SEHNR, CDR2 FQNEAQ (reference sequence). Trimming left V 4 bases short and J 4 bases short, with 22 bases between. This CDR3 spans 18 amino acids. The CDR3 spells CASSSHMASRDINEKLFF. CDR3 nucleotides: TGTGCCAGCAGCTCTCATATGGCCTCACGGGACATTAATGAAAAACTGTTTTTT.

V is TRBV24-1 and J is TRBJ2-1; 7 bases fit TRBD2. This CDR3 contains 15 residues. The ends lost 9 bases at V and 8 bases at J; junction bases unmatched: 15. Germline V gives CDR1 KGHDR, CDR2 SFDVKD. DNA of the CDR3: TGTGCCACCGGGGCACTCGGCGGGAGAATTTATGAGCAGTTCTTC. It translates to CATGALGGRIYEQFF.

The chain has TRBV6-1 and TRBJ1-1; 8 positions agree with TRBD1. This CDR3 has 14 amino acids. V lost 6 bases, J lost 3 bases, and 6 bases stayed unmatched. From germline, CDR1 is MNHNS and CDR2 SASEGT. This chain's CDR3 is CASRTQGGYTEAFF. CDR3 coding DNA: TGTGCCAGCAGGACACAGGGGGGGTACACTGAAGCTTTCTTT.

This chain joins TRBV20-1 and TRBJ2-7; weak D call: TRBD2 (5 bases). CDR3 length: 14 amino acids. V was pared by 4 bases and J by 0 bases, with 13 bases between. Germline-derived CDR1 and CDR2 are DFQATT and SNEGSKA (reference sequence). This chain's CDR3 is CSANSDFDSYEQYF. CDR3 in DNA: TGCAGTGCTAACTCGGACTTCGACTCCTACGAGCAGTACTTC.